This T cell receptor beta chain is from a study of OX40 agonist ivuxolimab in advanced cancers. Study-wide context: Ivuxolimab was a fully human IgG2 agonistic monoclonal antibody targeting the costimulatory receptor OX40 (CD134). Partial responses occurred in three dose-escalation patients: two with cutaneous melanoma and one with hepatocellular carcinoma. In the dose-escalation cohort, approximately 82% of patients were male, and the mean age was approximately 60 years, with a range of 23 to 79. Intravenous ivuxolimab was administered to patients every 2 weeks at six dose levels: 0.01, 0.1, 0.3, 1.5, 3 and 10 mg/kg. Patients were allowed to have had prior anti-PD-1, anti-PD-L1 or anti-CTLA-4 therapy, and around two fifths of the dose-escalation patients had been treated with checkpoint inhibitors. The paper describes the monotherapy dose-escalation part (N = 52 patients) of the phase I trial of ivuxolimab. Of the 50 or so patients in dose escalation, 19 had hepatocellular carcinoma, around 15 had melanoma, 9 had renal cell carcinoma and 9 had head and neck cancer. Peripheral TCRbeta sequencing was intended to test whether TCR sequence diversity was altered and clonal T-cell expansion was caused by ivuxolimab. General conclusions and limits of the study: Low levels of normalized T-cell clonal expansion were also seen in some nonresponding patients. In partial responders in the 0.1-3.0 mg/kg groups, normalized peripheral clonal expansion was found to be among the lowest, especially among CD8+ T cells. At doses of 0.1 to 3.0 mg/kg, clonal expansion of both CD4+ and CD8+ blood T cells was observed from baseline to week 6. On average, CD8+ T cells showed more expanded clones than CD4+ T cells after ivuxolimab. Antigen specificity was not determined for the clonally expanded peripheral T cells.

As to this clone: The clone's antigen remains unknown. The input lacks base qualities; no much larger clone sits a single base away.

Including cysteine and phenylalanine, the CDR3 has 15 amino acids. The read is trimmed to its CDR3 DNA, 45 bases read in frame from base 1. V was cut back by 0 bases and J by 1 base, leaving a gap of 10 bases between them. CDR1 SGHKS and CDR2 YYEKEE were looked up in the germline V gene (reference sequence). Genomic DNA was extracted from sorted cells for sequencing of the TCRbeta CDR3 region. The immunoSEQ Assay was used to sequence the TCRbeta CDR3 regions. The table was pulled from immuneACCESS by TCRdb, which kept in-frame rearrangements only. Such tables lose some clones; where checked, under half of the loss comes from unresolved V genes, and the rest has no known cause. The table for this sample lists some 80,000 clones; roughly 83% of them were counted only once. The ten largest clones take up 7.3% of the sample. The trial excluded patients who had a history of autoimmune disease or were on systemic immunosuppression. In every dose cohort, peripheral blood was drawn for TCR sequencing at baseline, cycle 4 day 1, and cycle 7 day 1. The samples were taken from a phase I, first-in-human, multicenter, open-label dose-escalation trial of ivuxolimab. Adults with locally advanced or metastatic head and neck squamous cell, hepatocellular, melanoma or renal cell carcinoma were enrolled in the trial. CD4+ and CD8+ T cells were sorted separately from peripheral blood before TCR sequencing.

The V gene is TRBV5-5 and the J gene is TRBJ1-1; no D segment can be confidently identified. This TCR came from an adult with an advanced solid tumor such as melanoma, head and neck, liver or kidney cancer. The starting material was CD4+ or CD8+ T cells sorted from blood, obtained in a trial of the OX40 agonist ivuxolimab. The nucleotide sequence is TGTGCCAGCAGCTTGGCCTTGGGAGGGAACACTGAAGCTTTCTTT. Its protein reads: CASSLALGGNTEAFF. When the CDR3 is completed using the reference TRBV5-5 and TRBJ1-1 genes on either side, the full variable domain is DAGVTQSPTHLIKTRGQQVTLRCSPISGHKSVSWYQQVLGQGPQFIFQYYEKEERGRGNFPDRFSARQFPNYSSELNVNALLLGDSALYLCASSLALGGNTEAFFGQGTRLTVV.